The 2 T cell receptor beta chains in this list originate from one sample, sequenced in a study of Graves' ophthalmopathy and Graves' hyperthyroidism. Beta-chain TCR CDR3 regions were amplified from RNA transcripts. The first-round RT-PCR employed HTBI primers together with the Qiagen OneStep RT-PCR kit. A multiplex PCR was then performed as the second round. Each CDR3 protein gets one entry after TCRdb re-called the multiplex PCR reads with MiXCR. Of 200,000 to 250,000 distinct CDR3 sequences in the sample, 25% to 30% were seen once. The sample taken for sequencing was peripheral blood. The receptors come from a man aged 50 to 59 with Graves' ophthalmopathy.

This clonotype has at least ten counts. The J gene is TRBJ1-5, the V gene TRBV6-1, with D possibly being TRBD1 (5 bases). Per the germline V gene, CDR1 is MNHNS and CDR2 is SASEGT. CDR3 size: 12 residues. The V gene lost 6 bases and the J gene lost 5 bases, with 8 bases spanning the gap. The CDR3 DNA is TGTGCCAGCAGAGGGGTGGATCAGCCCCAGCATTTT. This translates into CASRGVDQPQHF.

This clonotype was seen repeatedly, ten times or more. V usage is TRBV5-1 and J usage is TRBJ2-2, with 11 bases lining up with TRBD2. The CDR3 contains 15 residues. Germline lookup yields CDR1 SGHRS and CDR2 YFSETQ. V lost 5 bases and J lost 4; bases outside the gene matches: 4. The CDR3 bases are TGCGCCAGCAGATCTGGACTAGCGGGCACCGGGGAGCTGTTTTTT. Encoded protein: CASRSGLAGTGELFF.